These T cell receptor beta chains were read from a single sample in a study of graft-versus-host responses after intestinal transplantation. No antigen is known for these receptors. Clones were sequenced by immunoSEQ multiplex PCR, and TCRdb holds only the in-frame ones, with some missing. The sample has about 130,000 clones, around 90% seen once. The specimen comprised unstimulated CD4+ T cells sorted from spleen or lymph node cells, sampled before intestinal transplant. The source is a human donor who received an intestinal transplant. Each CDR3 is given without its conserved first and last residue. The order of the fields is J gene, V gene, CDR3 protein.

J: TRBJ1-5
V: TRBV6-6
CDR3: ASRSDKYQPQH

J: TRBJ1-1
V: TRBV18
CDR3: ASSPWGAQEAF

J: TRBJ2-1
V: TRBV9
CDR3: ASSVDGPPRNEQF

J: TRBJ2-2
V: TRBV7-6
CDR3: ASSLASGGGGELF

J: TRBJ1-3
V: TRBV7-9
CDR3: ASRALGRVGNTIY

J: .
V: TRBV15
CDR3: ATSNLLASGEYEQY

J: TRBJ2-1
V: TRBV5-1
CDR3: ASSLLAGVNNEQF

J: TRBJ1-5
V: TRBV7-8
CDR3: ASSPTGNQPQH

J: TRBJ2-3
V: TRBV11-2
CDR3: ASSQSRDTQY

J: TRBJ1-2
V: TRBV10-3
CDR3: AISEDRGLHGYT

J: TRBJ2-7
V: TRBV2
CDR3: ASMMTSGFRYEQY

J: TRBJ2-3
V: TRBV18
CDR3: ASSRTGSTDTQY

J: TRBJ2-1
V: TRBV18
CDR3: ASSPDLSSYNEQF

J: TRBJ2-5
V: TRBV5-4
CDR3: ASSLSVGSGETQY

J: TRBJ1-1
V: TRBV5-4
CDR3: ASSLEAGNTEAF

J: TRBJ1-3
V: TRBV6-6
CDR3: ASIPASSGNTIY

J: TRBJ1-1
V: TRBV15
CDR3: ATSRPFPSGNTEAF

J: TRBJ2-2
V: TRBV5-1
CDR3: ASSLIGANTGELF

J: TRBJ2-3
V: TRBV27
CDR3: ASSLIRATDTQY

J: TRBJ2-3
V: TRBV19
CDR3: ASSIWTSGRLTDTQY

J: TRBJ1-6
V: TRBV2
CDR3: ASSGDRQSPLH

J: TRBJ2-6
V: TRBV5-1
CDR3: ASSLDSSISGANVLT

J: TRBJ2-6
V: TRBV19
CDR3: ASMDRFSGANVLT

J: TRBJ2-3
V: TRBV10-3
CDR3: ASTGGTTDTQY

J: TRBJ1-4
V: TRBV25-1
CDR3: ASSEESRFKKLF

J: TRBJ1-1
V: TRBV5-1
CDR3: ASSLGQIANTEAF

J: TRBJ1-4
V: TRBV5-4
CDR3: ATRDGTNEKLF

J: TRBJ1-1
V: TRBV19
CDR3: ASSIRGQGDYEAF

J: TRBJ1-6
V: TRBV5-4
CDR3: ASGMDRGQWSPLH

J: TRBJ2-1
V: TRBV19
CDR3: ASSIGDRYNEQF

J: TRBJ1-4
V: TRBV6-1
CDR3: ASSDVGQANEKLF